A selection of T cell receptor beta chains follows, all from one sample in a study of molecular identifiers for immune sequencing clone quantification. In TCRdb, the PCR reads were re-called with MiXCR into one record per CDR3 protein. The sample consists of about 640,000 distinct CDR3 sequences, approximately 20% of them appearing once. Source material: naive CD8+ T cells from blood, with Jurkat cell RNA spiked in. Receptor source: a human donor in good health. Some libraries in this study had Jurkat cell RNA spiked in. Both conserved end residues are part of each CDR3. Fields, in order: D gene, V gene, clone size, J gene, CDR3 protein, CDR3 DNA. D genes are given only for firm matches. A clone size is listed for some rows: how often the clone was seen (once, few, many), or a class if it is expanded.

-,TRBV15,many,TRBJ2-5,CATSRVPGGGRETQYF,TGTGCCACCAGCAGAGTTCCCGGAGGTGGAAGAGAGACCCAGTACTTC
-,TRBV5-6,-,TRBJ2-7,CASSLGTYVTYEQYF,TGTGCCAGCAGCTTGGGGACCTACGTTACCTACGAGCAGTACTTC
-,TRBV30,few,TRBJ2-1,CAWSLVANEQFF,TGTGCCTGGAGTCTCGTCGCGAATGAGCAGTTCTTC
TRBD1,TRBV6-1,many,TRBJ2-7,CASKGQGYEQYF,TGTGCCAGCAAGGGACAGGGATACGAGCAGTACTTC
-,TRBV5-3,-,TRBJ2-7,CASSYGRGTYEQYF,TGTGCCAGCAGCTACGGACGGGGAACCTACGAGCAGTACTTC
-,TRBV3-1,once,TRBJ2-1,CASSQDRIDEQFF,TGTGCCAGCAGCCAAGATAGGATCGATGAGCAGTTCTTC
TRBD1,TRBV12-3/TRBV12-4,few,TRBJ1-4,CASSPVPGQGTNEKLFF,TGTGCCAGCAGTCCAGTCCCGGGACAGGGAACTAATGAAAAACTGTTTTTT
TRBD1,TRBV4-3,many,TRBJ1-6,CASTPWTGFGSPLHF,TGCGCCAGCACACCCTGGACAGGTTTTGGTTCACCCCTCCACTTT
-,TRBV12-3/TRBV12-4,-,TRBJ2-2,CASSSSAGHTNTGELFF,TGTGCCAGCAGTTCATCGGCGGGACACACGAACACCGGGGAGCTGTTTTTT
TRBD2,TRBV13,few,TRBJ2-7,CASSRSGWGLATYEQYF,TGTGCCAGCAGCCGGAGTGGTTGGGGACTAGCGACATACGAGCAGTACTTC
TRBD2,TRBV11-2,few,TRBJ2-2,CASSHYRTVGRGGNTGELFF,TGTGCCAGCAGCCACTATAGAACCGTCGGGCGGGGGGGGAACACCGGGGAGCTGTTTTTT
TRBD1,TRBV23-1,many,TRBJ2-1,CASSQPSRGTGEFF,TGCGCCAGCAGTCAACCATCACGGGGGACAGGGGAGTTCTTC
-,TRBV24-1,-,TRBJ1-3,CATRDGTNRFSGDTIYF,TGTGCCACCAGGGACGGGACAAACCGTTTCTCTGGAGACACCATATATTTT
TRBD1,TRBV4-1,-,TRBJ1-1,CASTTGQRNTEAFF,TGCGCCAGCACAACGGGACAGAGGAACACTGAAGCTTTCTTT
TRBD1,TRBV13,many,TRBJ2-7,CASSHSDRAGEQYF,TGTGCCAGCAGCCACTCGGACAGGGCGGGCGAGCAGTACTTC
TRBD1,TRBV9,many,TRBJ2-7,CASSPQPGQGPYEQYF,TGTGCCAGCAGCCCTCAGCCGGGACAGGGTCCCTACGAGCAGTACTTC
-,TRBV20-1,-,TRBJ2-5,CSARVGIRGGAFEFETQYF,TGCAGTGCTAGAGTCGGTATAAGGGGGGGGGCCTTCGAATTCGAGACCCAGTACTTC
-,TRBV14,-,TRBJ2-1,CASSQVPYNEQFF,TGTGCCAGCAGCCAAGTACCCTACAATGAGCAGTTCTTC
-,TRBV28,many,TRBJ1-5,CASSLERGGGQPQHF,TGTGCCAGCAGTTTGGAGCGGGGCGGAGGACAGCCCCAGCATTTT
TRBD1,TRBV7-9,-,TRBJ2-7,CASSLVGQGNSYEQYF,TGTGCCAGCAGCTTAGTGGGACAGGGTAACTCCTACGAGCAGTACTTC
TRBD2,TRBV28,many,TRBJ2-1,CASTTSGGYNEQFF,TGTGCCAGCACCACTAGCGGGGGCTACAATGAGCAGTTCTTC
-,TRBV7-9,many,TRBJ1-5,CASSLGGHNQPQHF,TGTGCCAGCAGTCTAGGGGGACACAATCAGCCCCAGCATTTT
-,TRBV5-6,-,TRBJ1-2,CASSFEPNYDYGYTF,TGTGCCAGCAGCTTTGAACCAAACTATGACTATGGCTACACCTTC
TRBD2,TRBV7-2,many,TRBJ2-1,CASSNVAGGYNEQFF,TGTGCCAGCAGCAATGTAGCGGGAGGTTACAATGAGCAGTTCTTC
-,TRBV2,few,TRBJ2-5,CASRGVAVQETQYF,TGTGCCAGCAGGGGGGTCGCGGTCCAAGAGACCCAGTACTTC
-,TRBV29-1,many,TRBJ1-1,CSVAARGGQNTEAFF,TGCAGCGTGGCCGCGAGGGGGGGACAGAACACTGAAGCTTTCTTT
TRBD2,TRBV7-8,many,TRBJ2-1,CASNLNALIAGGRYEQFF,TGTGCCAGCAATCTTAACGCTCTCATAGCGGGGGGCCGGTATGAGCAGTTCTTC
TRBD2,TRBV27,many,TRBJ2-3,CASSLWLAGVADTQYF,TGTGCCAGCAGTTTATGGCTAGCGGGAGTGGCAGATACGCAGTATTTT
-,TRBV30,-,TRBJ2-7,CAWSSNSYEQHF,TGTGCCTGGAGTAGCAACTCCTACGAGCAGCACTTC
-,TRBV4-3,many,TRBJ1-1,CASSPNALAEAFF,TGCGCCAGCAGCCCGAATGCCCTCGCTGAAGCTTTCTTT
TRBD2,TRBV6-5,many,TRBJ2-1,CASSNLAGGLDEQFF,TGTGCCAGCAGTAATCTAGCGGGAGGGCTCGATGAGCAGTTCTTC
-,TRBV2,-,TRBJ1-5,CASGLGEKPQHF,TGTGCCAGCGGTCTTGGGGAAAAGCCCCAGCATTTT
-,TRBV2,many,TRBJ1-1,CASSTNLETEAFF,TGTGCCAGCAGTACGAATTTAGAGACTGAAGCTTTCTTT
TRBD2,TRBV14,-,TRBJ2-3,CASSQDPGLAGTQADTQYF,TGTGCCAGCAGCCAAGATCCGGGACTAGCGGGTACCCAAGCAGATACGCAGTATTTT
-,TRBV6-5,many,TRBJ1-1,CASSYWPAKLNTEAFF,TGTGCCAGCAGTTACTGGCCCGCGAAGCTGAACACTGAAGCTTTCTTT
-,TRBV6-5,many,TRBJ1-2,CASTDSPANYGYTF,TGTGCCAGCACCGACAGTCCCGCTAACTATGGCTACACCTTC
TRBD1,TRBV14,many,TRBJ2-7,CASSTRDSYSYEQYF,TGTGCCAGCAGCACCAGGGACAGCTACTCCTACGAGCAGTACTTC
-,TRBV6-2/TRBV6-3,many,TRBJ2-7,CASSFANRAEQYF,TGTGCCAGCAGTTTCGCCAACAGGGCCGAGCAGTACTTC
TRBD1,TRBV29-1,many,TRBJ1-1,CSVEFGTGGAFF,TGCAGCGTTGAATTCGGGACAGGGGGAGCTTTCTTT
TRBD2,TRBV29-1,few,TRBJ2-2,CSGLGTGLAWDTGELFF,TGCAGCGGCTTAGGCACGGGACTAGCATGGGACACCGGGGAGCTGTTTTTT
TRBD1,TRBV19,many,TRBJ2-2,CASSTNRDRGSAGELFF,TGTGCCAGTAGTACCAACCGGGACAGGGGCTCGGCCGGGGAGCTGTTTTTT
TRBD2,TRBV6-4,few,TRBJ2-7,CASPARGLFYYEQYF,TGTGCCAGCCCCGCCCGGGGACTATTTTACTACGAGCAGTACTTC
-,TRBV2,-,TRBJ2-7,CASSELGGLSYEQYF,TGTGCCAGCAGTGAATTAGGGGGACTCTCCTACGAGCAGTACTTC
TRBD1,TRBV23-1,many,TRBJ2-5,CASSQRPPGGQETQYF,TGCGCCAGCAGTCAACGTCCCCCAGGGGGTCAAGAGACCCAGTACTTC
-,TRBV19,many,TRBJ2-1,CASSIRVSLQYNEQFF,TGTGCCAGTAGTATAAGGGTCTCCCTCCAGTACAATGAGCAGTTCTTC
-,TRBV27,few,TRBJ2-5,CASSLYGQFETQYF,TGTGCCAGCAGTTTATATGGTCAGTTCGAGACCCAGTACTTC
TRBD1,TRBV12-3/TRBV12-4,few,TRBJ2-5,CASSSYRGQETQYF,TGTGCCAGCAGTTCCTACAGGGGGCAAGAGACCCAGTACTTC
TRBD1,TRBV28,many,TRBJ2-4,CASSLTLTGAKNIQYF,TGTGCCAGCAGTCTAACCCTGACAGGGGCCAAAAACATTCAGTACTTC
-,TRBV7-3,many,TRBJ2-6,CASSLTGGHPPPGANVLTF,TGTGCCAGCAGCTTAACAGGCGGGCACCCTCCCCCTGGGGCCAACGTCCTGACTTTC
TRBD1,TRBV7-6,few,TRBJ2-1,CASSPVYGTAGTGGLEQFF,TGTGCCAGCAGCCCAGTTTATGGGACAGCCGGGACAGGGGGCCTTGAGCAGTTCTTC
-,TRBV11-2,-,TRBJ1-1,CASSYPGSLNTEAFF,TGTGCCAGCAGCTACCCGGGCAGTTTGAACACTGAAGCTTTCTTT